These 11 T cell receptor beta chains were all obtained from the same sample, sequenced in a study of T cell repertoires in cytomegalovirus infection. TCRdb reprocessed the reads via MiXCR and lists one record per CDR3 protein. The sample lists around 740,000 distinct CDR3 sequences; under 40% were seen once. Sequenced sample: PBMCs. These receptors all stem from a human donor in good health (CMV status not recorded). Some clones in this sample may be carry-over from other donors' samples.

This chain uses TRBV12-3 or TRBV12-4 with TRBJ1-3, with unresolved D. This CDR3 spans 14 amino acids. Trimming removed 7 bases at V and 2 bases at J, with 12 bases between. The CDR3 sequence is CASNLWGAGNTIYF. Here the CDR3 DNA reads TGTGCCAGCAACCTCTGGGGTGCTGGAAACACCATATATTTT.

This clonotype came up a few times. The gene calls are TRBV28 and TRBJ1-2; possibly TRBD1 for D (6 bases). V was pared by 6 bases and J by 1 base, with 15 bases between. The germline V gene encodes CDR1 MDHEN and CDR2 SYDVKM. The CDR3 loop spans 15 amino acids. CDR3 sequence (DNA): TGTGCCAGCAGGAGAACCGGGACACTTAACTATGGCTACACCTTC. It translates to CASRRTGTLNYGYTF.

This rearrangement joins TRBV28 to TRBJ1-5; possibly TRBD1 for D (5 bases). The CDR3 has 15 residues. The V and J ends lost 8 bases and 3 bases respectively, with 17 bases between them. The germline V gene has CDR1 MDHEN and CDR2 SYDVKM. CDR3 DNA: TGTGCCAGCGGAAGCGGTGGGGGTATCAATCAGCCCCAGCATTTT. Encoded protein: CASGSGGGINQPQHF.

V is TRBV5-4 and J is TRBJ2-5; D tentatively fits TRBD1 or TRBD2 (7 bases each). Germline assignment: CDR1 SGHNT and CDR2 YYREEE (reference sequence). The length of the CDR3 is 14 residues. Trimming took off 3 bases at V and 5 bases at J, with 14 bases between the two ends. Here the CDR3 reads CASSWGGGGETQYF. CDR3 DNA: TGTGCCAGCAGCTGGGGAGGGGGCGGGGAGACCCAGTACTTC.

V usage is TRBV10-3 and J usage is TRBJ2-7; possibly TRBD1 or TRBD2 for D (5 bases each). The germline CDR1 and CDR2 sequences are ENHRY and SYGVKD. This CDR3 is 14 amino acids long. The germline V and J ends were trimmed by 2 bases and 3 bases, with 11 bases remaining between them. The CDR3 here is CAISETGTSYEQYF. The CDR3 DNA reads TGTGCCATCAGTGAGACCGGGACGAGCTACGAGCAGTACTTC.

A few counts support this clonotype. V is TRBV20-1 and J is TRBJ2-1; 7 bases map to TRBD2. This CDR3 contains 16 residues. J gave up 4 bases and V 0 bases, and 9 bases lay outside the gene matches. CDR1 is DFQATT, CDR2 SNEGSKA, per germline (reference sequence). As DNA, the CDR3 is TGCAGTGCTAGAGATTATGCGGGAGAAGCGTACAATGAGCAGTTCTTC. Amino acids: CSARDYAGEAYNEQFF.

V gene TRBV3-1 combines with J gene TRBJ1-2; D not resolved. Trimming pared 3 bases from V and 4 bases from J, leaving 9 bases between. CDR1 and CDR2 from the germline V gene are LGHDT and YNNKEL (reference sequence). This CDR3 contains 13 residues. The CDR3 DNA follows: TGTGCCAGCAGCCAGAGTCTTAGCTATGGCTACACCTTC. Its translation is CASSQSLSYGYTF.

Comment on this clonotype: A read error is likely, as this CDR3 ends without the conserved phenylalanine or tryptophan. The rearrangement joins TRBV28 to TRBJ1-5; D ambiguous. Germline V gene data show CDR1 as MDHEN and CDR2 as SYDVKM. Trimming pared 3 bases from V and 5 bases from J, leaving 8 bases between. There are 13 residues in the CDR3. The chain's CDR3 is CASSFIRDQPQHL. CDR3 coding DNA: TGTGCCAGCAGTTTTATCCGGGATCAGCCCCAGCATTTG.

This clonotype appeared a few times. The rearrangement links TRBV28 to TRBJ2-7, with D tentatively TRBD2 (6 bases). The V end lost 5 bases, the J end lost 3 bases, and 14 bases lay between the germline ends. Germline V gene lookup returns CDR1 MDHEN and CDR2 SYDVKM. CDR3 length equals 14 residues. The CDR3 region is CASSPLTSYYEQYF. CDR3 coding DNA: TGTGCCAGCAGTCCACTCACTAGCTACTACGAGCAGTACTTC.

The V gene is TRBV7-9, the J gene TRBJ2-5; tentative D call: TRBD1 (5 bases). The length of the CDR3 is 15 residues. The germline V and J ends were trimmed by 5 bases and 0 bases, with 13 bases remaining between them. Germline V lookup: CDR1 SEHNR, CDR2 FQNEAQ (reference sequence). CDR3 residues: CASSPREGDQETQYF. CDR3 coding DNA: TGTGCCAGCAGCCCTAGGGAAGGGGACCAAGAGACCCAGTACTTC.

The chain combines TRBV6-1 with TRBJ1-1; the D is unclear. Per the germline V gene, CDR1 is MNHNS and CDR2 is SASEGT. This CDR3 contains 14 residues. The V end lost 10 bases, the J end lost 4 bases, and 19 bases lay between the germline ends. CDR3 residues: CATLERTVSTEAFF. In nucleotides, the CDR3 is TGTGCCACCCTAGAAAGAACAGTTTCCACTGAAGCTTTCTTT.